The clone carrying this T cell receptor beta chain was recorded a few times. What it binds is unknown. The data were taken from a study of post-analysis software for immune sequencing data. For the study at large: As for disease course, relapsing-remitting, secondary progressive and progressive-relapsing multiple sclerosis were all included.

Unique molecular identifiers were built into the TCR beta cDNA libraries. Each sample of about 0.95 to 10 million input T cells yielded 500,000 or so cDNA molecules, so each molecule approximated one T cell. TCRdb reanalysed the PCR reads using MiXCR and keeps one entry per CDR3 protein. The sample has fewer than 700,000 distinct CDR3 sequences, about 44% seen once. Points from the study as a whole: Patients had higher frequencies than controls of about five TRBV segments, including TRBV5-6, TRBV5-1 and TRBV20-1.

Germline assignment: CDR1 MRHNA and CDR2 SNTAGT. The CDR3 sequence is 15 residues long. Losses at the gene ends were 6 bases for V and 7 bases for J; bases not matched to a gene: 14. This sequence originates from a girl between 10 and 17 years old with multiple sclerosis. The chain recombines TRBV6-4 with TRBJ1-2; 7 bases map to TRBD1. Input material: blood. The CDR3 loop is CASSSRGGTSSGYTF. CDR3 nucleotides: TGTGCCAGCAGCTCGAGAGGGGGCACCTCTTCTGGCTACACCTTC.